This T cell receptor beta chain emerged from a study of T-cell memory formation after mild COVID-19. In TCRdb, the 5' RACE reads were re-called with MiXCR into one record per CDR3 protein. The table shows approximately 260,000 distinct CDR3 sequences, with 15% to 20% occurring only once. From germline, CDR1 is MGHDK and CDR2 SYGVNS. Trimming took 8 bases from V and 6 from J, leaving 18 bases between them. This CDR3 is built from 14 residues. This clonotype was seen more than once but under ten times. The source is a man in his late teens or twenties who had mild COVID-19 (a few samples of this study predate the infection). Cell type and time point are not known. The chain couples TRBV25-1 to TRBJ2-3; D gene ambiguous. Source material: PBMCs or a T cell subset sorted from them (not recorded which). The CDR3 DNA reads as TGTGCCAGCCAAGCAAGGGTTTTCATTGATACGCAGTATTTT. This gives the protein CASQARVFIDTQYF.